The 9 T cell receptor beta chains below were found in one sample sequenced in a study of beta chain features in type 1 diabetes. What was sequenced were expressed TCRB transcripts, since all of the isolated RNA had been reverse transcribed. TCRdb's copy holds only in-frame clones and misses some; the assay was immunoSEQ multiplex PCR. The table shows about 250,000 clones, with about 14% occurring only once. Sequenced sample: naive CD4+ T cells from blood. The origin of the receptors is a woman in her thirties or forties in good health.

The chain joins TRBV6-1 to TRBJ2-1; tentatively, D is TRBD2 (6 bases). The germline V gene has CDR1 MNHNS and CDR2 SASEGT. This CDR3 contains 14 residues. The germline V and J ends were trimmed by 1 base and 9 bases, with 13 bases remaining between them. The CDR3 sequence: CASSEGGLPGEQFF. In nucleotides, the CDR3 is TGTGCCAGCAGTGAAGGGGGACTTCCCGGTGAGCAGTTCTTC.

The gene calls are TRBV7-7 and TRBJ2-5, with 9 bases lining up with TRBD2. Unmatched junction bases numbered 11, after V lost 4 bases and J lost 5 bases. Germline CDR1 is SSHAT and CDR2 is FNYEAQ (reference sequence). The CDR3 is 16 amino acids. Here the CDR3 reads CASSSPSERGVETQYF. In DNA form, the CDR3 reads TGTGCCAGCAGCTCGCCGTCCGAGCGGGGGGTGGAGACCCAGTACTTC.

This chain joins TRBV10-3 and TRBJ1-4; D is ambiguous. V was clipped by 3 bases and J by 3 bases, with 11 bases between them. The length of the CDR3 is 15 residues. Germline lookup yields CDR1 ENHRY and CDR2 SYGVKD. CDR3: CAISESQVPNEKLFF. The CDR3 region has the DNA TGTGCCATCAGTGAATCCCAGGTTCCTAATGAAAAACTGTTTTTT.

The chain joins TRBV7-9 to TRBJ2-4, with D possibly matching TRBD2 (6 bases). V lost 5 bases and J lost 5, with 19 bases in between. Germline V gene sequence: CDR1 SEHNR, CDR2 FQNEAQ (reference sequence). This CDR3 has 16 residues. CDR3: CASSLNLRETENIQYF. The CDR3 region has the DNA TGTGCCAGCAGCCTAAACCTCCGGGAGACTGAAAACATTCAGTACTTC. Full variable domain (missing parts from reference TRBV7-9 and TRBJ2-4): DTGVSQNPRHKITKRGQNVTFRCDPISEHNRLYWYRQTLGQGPEFLTYFQNEAQLEKSRLLSDRFSAERPKGSFSTLEIQRTEQGDSAMYLCASSLNLRETENIQYFGAGTRLSVL.

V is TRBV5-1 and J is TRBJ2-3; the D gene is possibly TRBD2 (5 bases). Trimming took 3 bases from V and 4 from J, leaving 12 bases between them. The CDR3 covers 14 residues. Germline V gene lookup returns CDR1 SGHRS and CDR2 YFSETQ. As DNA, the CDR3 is TGCGCCAGCAGCTGGACGGCGGGTGCAGATACGCAGTATTTT. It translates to CASSWTAGADTQYF.

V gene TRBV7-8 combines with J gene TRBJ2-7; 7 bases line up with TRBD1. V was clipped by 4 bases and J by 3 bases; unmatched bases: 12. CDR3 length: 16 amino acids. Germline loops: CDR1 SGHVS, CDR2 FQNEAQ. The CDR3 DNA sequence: TGTGCCAGCAGCTCCCGGGACAGCTTAAGGAACTACGAGCAGTACTTC. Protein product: CASSSRDSLRNYEQYF.

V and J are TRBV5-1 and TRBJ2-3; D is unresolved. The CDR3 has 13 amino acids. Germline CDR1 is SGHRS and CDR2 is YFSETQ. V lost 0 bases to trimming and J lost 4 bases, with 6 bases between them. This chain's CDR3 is CASSLGRADTQYF. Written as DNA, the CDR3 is TGCGCCAGCAGCTTGGGTAGAGCAGATACGCAGTATTTT.

The CDR3 region has the DNA TGTGCCACCAGCCGGGGAAATAGTGAAAAACTGTTTTTT. Protein: CATSRGNSEKLFF. The gene calls are TRBV15 and TRBJ1-4; no clear D. Between the trimmed V and J ends, which lost 5 bases and 7 bases, there was a span of 11 bases. CDR1 and CDR2 (germline): LNHNV, YYDKDF (reference sequence). CDR3 size: 13 residues.

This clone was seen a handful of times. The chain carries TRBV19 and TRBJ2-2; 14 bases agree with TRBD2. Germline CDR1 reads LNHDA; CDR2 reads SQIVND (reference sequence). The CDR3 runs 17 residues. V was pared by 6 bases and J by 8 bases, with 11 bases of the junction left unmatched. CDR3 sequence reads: CASSAPVGLAGAGELFF. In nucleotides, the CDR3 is TGTGCCAGTAGCGCGCCGGTGGGACTAGCGGGGGCAGGGGAGCTGTTTTTT.